This T cell receptor (beta chain) appears in the sequencing data of a study of CD8 T cells in Susac syndrome. cDNA came from about 0.51 to 1 ug RNA primed by random hexamers. TCRdb recomputed calls from the immunoSEQ multiplex PCR reads with MiXCR, one row per CDR3 protein. The table includes 150,000 to 250,000 distinct CDR3 sequences, nearly 95% detected once. CDR1 is LGHDT and CDR2 is YNNKEL in the germline V gene (reference sequence). This CDR3 spans 13 amino acids. With 4 bases clipped from V and 7 bases from J, the junction kept 5 bases outside the gene matches. This chain joins TRBV3-1 and TRBJ2-7; 9 nucleotides agree with TRBD2. The receptor comes from a human donor with multiple sclerosis. The material sequenced was CD4+ T cells from PBMCs. The CDR3 sequence is CASSRGGGDEQYF. The CDR3 DNA follows: TGTGCCAGCAGCCGCGGGGGGGGCGATGAGCAGTACTTC.